This entry features one T cell receptor (beta chain) sequence. Its antigen is currently unknown. J lost 6 bases, V lost 5 bases, and 17 bases had no gene match. The CDR3 length is 19 residues. Germline V gives CDR1 LNHDA, CDR2 SQIVND (reference sequence). Using immunoSEQ multiplex PCR, the repertoire was profiled, and TCRdb retains in-frame clones only, with some absent. Among roughly 120,000 clones listed, around 89% were seen once. This sample stems from a study of identifying expanded T cells in peripheral blood. Broader study findings: Technical replicates showed around 1.2 changed clones; about two weeks approximately 16; four weeks 19.

Healthy donors had no documented immune events, such as infections, while sampled. Sequences were obtained from blood. The sequence derives from a person aged 18-70 years in good health. The rearrangement links TRBV19 to TRBJ2-3, with 13 positions matching TRBD2. The chain's CDR3 is CASSASGPGLAGLVDTQYF. DNA for the CDR3: TGTGCCAGTAGTGCAAGCGGACCGGGACTAGCGGGACTGGTGGATACGCAGTATTTT.